This T cell receptor (beta chain) is drawn from a study of cytomegalovirus exposure and HLA in healthy donors (TCRdb year 2017). Study-wide context: According to a later analysis, one platform produced both the roughly 130 validation repertoires and the 666 repertoires of the first cohort. Along with the roughly 670-subject first cohort, a separate validation cohort of over a hundred different subjects was used. The study was designed to test whether signatures of past pathogen exposure could be identified by cataloging public T cell receptors. To predict cytomegalovirus infection status, the study combined high-throughput TCR immunosequencing, statistical association of individual TCRs with disease status, and machine learning. Broad study findings and their caveats: While some public TCRs were present in many individuals, most TCR sequences turned up only very rarely across donors. The study listed 164 TCR beta chains as associated with cytomegalovirus. In a later analysis, TCRs clustered in the first cohort were found to also tend to co-occur in the roughly 130 validation repertoires, with around 94% of cluster scores above 0. The authors suggested that the approach could potentially be generalized to other disease states and immunological phenotypes. A few of the identified cytomegalovirus-associated TCR beta chains were confirmed in vitro to be specific for cytomegalovirus antigens. The classifier was reported to diagnose cytomegalovirus status with high specificity and sensitivity in both the original and validation cohorts. A later analysis lacked HLA typing for the validation cohort, so it scored co-occurrence in that cohort across all 110 or so repertoires.

Of note for this clone: Its recognized antigen is unknown. Base-call qualities are not available, and no considerably larger clone is one nucleotide away.

Separate from the approximately 690-subject first cohort, the validation cohort of roughly 120 subjects was the group to which the donors belonged. Receptor amplification or capture employed the immunoSEQ multiplex PCR assay. As for how the authors treated the data: A statistical classification framework was developed to diagnose cytomegalovirus status using the catalog of TCR beta chain sequences. The source is immuneACCESS, and TCRdb retained only in-frame sequences with V and J called. Part of the clones is not carried over; for the studies checked, unresolved V genes explain less than half of this, and the remainder is unexplained. D and trimming come from the DNA, and the V and J calls and clone size come from that table. This sample holds over 150,000 clones; 65% to 90% were observed only once. Of the sample, approximately 2.2% falls within the top ten clones. Trimming removed 1 base from V and 3 bases from J, leaving 11 bases between the germline ends. The germline V gene provides CDR1 SGHDT and CDR2 YYEEEE. The CDR3 holds 15 amino acids from the cysteine to the phenylalanine. Only the CDR3 portion is preserved as DNA: 45 bases, with reading frame beginning at the first base.

The rearrangement joined TRBV5-6 to TRBJ1-5, with no confident D gene call. Sequenced material: PBMCs. The receptor's source is a woman younger than 30 in good health and CMV-seronegative. Here is the DNA: TGTGCCAGCAGCTTGACCAGAGGGATCAATCAGCCCCAGCATTTT. This is translated as CASSLTRGINQPQHF.